Below are 32 T cell receptor beta chains sequenced from a single sample in a study of blood T cell repertoires in COVID-19. TCRdb's copy holds only in-frame clones and misses some; the assay was immunoSEQ multiplex PCR. The sample records under 350,000 clones, 85% being singletons. Sequencing input: peripheral blood. Receptors were obtained from a human donor in a cohort sampled during active COVID-19.

The chain recombines TRBV19 with TRBJ1-1; D remains ambiguous. Germline CDR1 LNHDA, CDR2 SQIVND (reference sequence). CDR3 length: 13 amino acids. V was pared by 7 bases and J by 0 bases, with 9 bases between. DNA for the CDR3: TGTGCCAGTAAACCCAGTATGAACACTGAAGCTTTCTTT. This encodes CASKPSMNTEAFF.

This clone appeared once. V gene TRBV6-5 combines with J gene TRBJ2-3; 9 bases are a match to TRBD2. The CDR3 extends over 14 amino acids. From germline, CDR1 is MNHEY and CDR2 SVGAGI. Unmatched junction bases numbered 6, after V lost 8 bases and J lost 3 bases. The CDR3 sequence: CASGESGGTDTQYF. The CDR3 DNA sequence: TGTGCCAGCGGGGAAAGCGGGGGGACAGATACGCAGTATTTT.

The V call is TRBV5-1, the J call TRBJ1-1; 7 bases match TRBD1. The junction had 6 bases not matched to a gene; V was cut back by 0 bases and J by 1 base. Germline CDR1 reads SGHRS; CDR2 reads YFSETQ. This CDR3 region has 16 residues. The CDR3: CASSLAPGQQNTEAFF. CDR3 nucleotide sequence: TGCGCCAGCAGCTTGGCCCCGGGACAGCAGAACACTGAAGCTTTCTTT.

V gene TRBV5-1 combines with J gene TRBJ2-3; D uncertain. This CDR3 has 17 amino acids. CDR1 SGHRS and CDR2 YFSETQ come from the germline V gene. V was pared by 0 bases and J by 1 base, with 15 bases between. DNA for the CDR3: TGCGCCAGCAGCTTGGGGCTTCGGGTTTTCGGCACAGATACGCAGTATTTT. The encoded protein is CASSLGLRVFGTDTQYF.

This clone was counted only a few times. The chain joins TRBV11-2 to TRBJ1-1; D remains unclear. Germline loops: CDR1 SGHAT, CDR2 FQNNGV. V shed 5 bases and J shed 8 bases, with 15 bases lying between them. The CDR3 spans 13 residues. The CDR3 loop is CASSPTGGPEAFF. The CDR3 nucleotides read TGTGCCAGCAGCCCAACGGGAGGCCCCGAAGCTTTCTTT.

The chain recombines TRBV2 with TRBJ1-2; TRBD1 might be the D (6 bases). The CDR3 is 11 residues long. V lost 8 bases and J lost 4, with 8 bases in between. Per germline, CDR1 SNHLY and CDR2 FYNNEI. CDR3 in DNA: TGTGCCAGCGGGGACATCTATGGCTACACCTTC. This gives the protein CASGDIYGYTF.

This rearrangement joins TRBV7-6 to TRBJ2-2; possible D gene TRBD1, 6 bases. The CDR3 runs 15 residues. Germline values: CDR1 SGHVS, CDR2 FNYEAQ. The V end lost 2 bases, the J end lost 2 bases, and 9 bases lay between the germline ends. The CDR3 spells CASSLLGANTGELFF. CDR3 bases: TGTGCCAGCAGCTTATTGGGGGCTAACACCGGGGAGCTGTTTTTT.

The chain has TRBV4-1 and TRBJ2-7, with a weak D call TRBD1 (5 bases). Trimming took off 0 bases at V and 0 bases at J, with 18 bases between the two ends. CDR1 and CDR2 from the germline V gene are MGHRA and YSYEKL. This CDR3 has 18 residues. The CDR3, as DNA: TGCGCCAGCAGCCAAGATCTTGCATTAGGGGCCTCCTCCTACGAGCAGTACTTC. It is translated as CASSQDLALGASSYEQYF.

The table lists this clone with a count of one. The rearrangement uses TRBV9 and TRBJ2-3, with D perhaps TRBD2 (5 bases). Trimming left V 7 bases short and J 2 bases short, with 17 bases between. Per the germline V gene, CDR1 is SGDLS and CDR2 is YYNGEE. The CDR3 consists of 15 residues. In DNA, the CDR3 is TGTGCCAGCGGATTCGATCGGGGATTCACAGATACGCAGTATTTT. Protein sequence: CASGFDRGFTDTQYF.

CDR3 DNA sequence: TGTGCCAGCAGCGGAAGACGGTTGCGGGGTTCACCCCTCCACTTT. Amino acid sequence: CASSGRRLRGSPLHF. The V and J genes are TRBV5-6 and TRBJ1-6; no definite D call. The CDR3 contains 15 residues. Germline lookup yields CDR1 SGHDT and CDR2 YYEEEE. V was pared by 4 bases and J by 9 bases, with 17 bases between. Supplemented by reference TRBV5-6 and TRBJ1-6, the full variable domain reads DAGVTQSPTHLIKTRGQQVTLRCSPKSGHDTVSWYQQALGQGPQFIFQYYEEEERQRGNFPDRFSGHQFPNYSSELNVNALLLGDSALYLCASSGRRLRGSPLHFGNGTRLTVT.

The J gene is TRBJ1-6, the V gene TRBV10-1, with 8 bases aligning to TRBD1. Per the germline V gene, CDR1 is WNHNN and CDR2 is SYGVQD (reference sequence). The CDR3 is 15 amino acids. Trimming removed 5 bases from V and 5 bases from J; junction bases left unmatched: 5. CDR3 bases: TGCGCCAGCAGTTTCGGGACAGGAGATAATTCACCCCTCCACTTT. Protein sequence: CASSFGTGDNSPLHF.

The chain is built from TRBV5-1 and TRBJ2-7, with 11 bases matching TRBD2. Germline loops: CDR1 SGHRS, CDR2 YFSETQ. Losses at the gene ends were 1 base for V and 1 base for J; bases not matched to a gene: 4. The CDR3 has 16 residues. This CDR3 reads CASSLSSGGISYEQYF. In DNA form, the CDR3 reads TGCGCCAGCAGCTTGTCTAGCGGGGGGATTTCCTACGAGCAGTACTTC.

This clone showed up just once. The chain couples TRBV18 to TRBJ2-7; D uncertain. Germline lookup yields CDR1 KGHSH and CDR2 LQKENI. The CDR3 is 14 amino acids. V lost 5 bases and J 3 bases, leaving 14 bases between the germline ends. The CDR3 protein is CASSGLTDNYEQYF. The DNA of the CDR3 is TGTGCCAGCTCAGGGTTAACAGATAACTACGAGCAGTACTTC.

V is TRBV29-1 and J is TRBJ1-5; no clear D gene. CDR3 size: 14 residues. Germline V lookup: CDR1 SQVTM, CDR2 ANQGSEA. The V and J ends lost 4 bases and 0 bases respectively, with 10 bases between them. CDR3 protein: CSVGGAYSNQPQHF. CDR3 in DNA: TGCAGCGTTGGGGGAGCTTATAGCAATCAGCCCCAGCATTTT.

The gene calls are TRBV6-5 and TRBJ2-1; 9 bases align to TRBD1. Trimming took 6 bases from V and 4 from J; bases not matched to a gene: 7. CDR3 length equals 15 residues. Looked up from germline, CDR1 is MNHEY and CDR2 is SVGAGI. In DNA, the CDR3 is TGTGCCAGCAGAAGGGGGACAGGGATATACAATGAGCAGTTCTTC. The encoded protein is CASRRGTGIYNEQFF.

The gene calls are TRBV30 and TRBJ1-4; D is ambiguous. Germline CDR1 GTSNPN, CDR2 SVGIG (reference sequence). V was trimmed by 0 bases and J by 7 bases, leaving 12 bases between them. CDR3 length equals 14 residues. CDR3 in DNA: TGTGCCTGGAGTGTCCTCCTCGCGGGTGAAAAACTGTTTTTT. It is translated as CAWSVLLAGEKLFF.

The chain has TRBV6-6 and TRBJ1-5; possible D gene TRBD1, 5 bases. This CDR3 has 17 amino acids. The germline V gene has CDR1 MNHNY and CDR2 SVGAGI (reference sequence). The V end was cut by 5 bases, the J end by 3 bases, with 20 bases between. In DNA form, the CDR3 reads TGTGCCAGCAGTCCCGACTTAGCTACAGGAGACAATCAGCCCCAGCATTTT. Its protein product is CASSPDLATGDNQPQHF.

In this sample, this clone turned up once. The chain combines TRBV5-5 with TRBJ1-6; D perhaps matches TRBD1 (5 bases). Trimming pared 2 bases from V and 8 bases from J, leaving 14 bases between. This CDR3 contains 15 residues. The germline gives CDR1 SGHKS, CDR2 YYEKEE (reference sequence). The CDR3 DNA reads as TGTGCCAGCAGCTTCCGGCAGGGTAGGGATTCACCCCTCCACTTT. This gives the protein CASSFRQGRDSPLHF.

The rearrangement uses TRBV24-1 and TRBJ2-7; D unresolved. Germline CDR1 is KGHDR and CDR2 is SFDVKD. Trimming left V 5 bases short and J 0 bases short, with 7 bases between. The CDR3 covers 13 residues. CDR3 bases: TGTGCCACCAGTGCCCCGGGCTCCTACGAGCAGTACTTC. Translating it yields CATSAPGSYEQYF.

The DNA for the CDR3 is TGTGCCAGTTGTGAAGAAACACCAGTGAACACTGAAGCTTTCTTT. It encodes CASCEETPVNTEAFF. This sequence joins TRBV19 and TRBJ1-1; D uncertain. Looked up from germline, CDR1 is LNHDA and CDR2 is SQIVND (reference sequence). This CDR3 contains 15 residues. V was pared by 8 bases and J by 0 bases, with 16 bases between.

This rearrangement joins TRBV3-1 (or the pseudogene TRBV3-2) to TRBJ2-2, with 11 nucleotides matching TRBD2. V shed 5 bases, J shed 6 bases, and the junction held 8 bases outside the gene matches. The CDR3 loop spans 16 amino acids. Germline CDR1 and CDR2: LGHDT and YNNKEL (reference sequence). The CDR3 DNA reads TGTGCCAGCAGCTACCTTAGCGGGGGGGCCTCCGGGGAGCTGTTTTTT. Amino acids: CASSYLSGGASGELFF.

V gene TRBV7-2 combines with J gene TRBJ2-1; TRBD2 matches at 15 bases. Trimming removed 5 bases from V and 7 bases from J; junction bases left unmatched: 6. There are 16 residues in the CDR3. Germline CDR1 and CDR2: SGHTA and FQGNSA. CDR3 protein: CASSAGLAGGENEQFF. The DNA for the CDR3 is TGTGCCAGCAGCGCCGGACTAGCGGGGGGGGAAAATGAGCAGTTCTTC.

The chain is built from TRBV9 and TRBJ2-1; 8 bases match TRBD1. The germline V gene has CDR1 SGDLS and CDR2 YYNGEE. With 1 base clipped from V and 8 bases from J, the junction kept 11 bases outside the gene matches. CDR3 size: 16 residues. Written as DNA, the CDR3 is TGTGCCAGCAGCGTATTGGGGGGACAGGTCAGCCATGAGCAGTTCTTC. It encodes CASSVLGGQVSHEQFF.

This sequence joins TRBV5-4 and TRBJ1-1; TRBD1 might be the D (5 bases). Trimming stripped 0 bases from V and 5 bases from J, with 23 bases between. The CDR3 totals 18 residues. CDR1 is SGHNT and CDR2 is YYREEE in the germline V gene (reference sequence). The CDR3 protein is CASSLALTSTRAGTEAFF. In DNA form, the CDR3 reads TGTGCCAGCAGCTTGGCCTTAACTTCGACTCGGGCAGGGACTGAAGCTTTCTTT.

This clone was counted between two and nine times. The gene calls are TRBV6-2 or TRBV6-3 and TRBJ1-2; tentatively, D is TRBD1 (5 bases). Trimming took 5 bases from V and 4 from J, leaving 14 bases between them. The V gene's germline CDR1 is MNHEY and CDR2 SVGEGT. The CDR3 contains 14 residues. CDR3 protein: CASSHPQALYGYTF. The CDR3, as DNA: TGTGCCAGCAGTCACCCACAGGCTCTCTATGGCTACACCTTC.

This chain joins TRBV11-3 and TRBJ2-7, with TRBD2 matching 7 bases. The CDR3 sequence is 14 residues long. Germline V gene data show CDR1 as SGHNT and CDR2 as YENEEA. Trimming took 2 bases from V and 4 from J; bases not matched to a gene: 5. The CDR3 reads CASSLKSGEYEQYF. In DNA, the CDR3 is TGTGCCAGCAGCTTAAAAAGCGGGGAATACGAGCAGTACTTC.

This sequence joins TRBV5-1 and TRBJ1-1; TRBD1 matches 9 bases. Germline V gene sequence: CDR1 SGHRS, CDR2 YFSETQ. Trimming at V came to 2 bases and at J to 11 bases, leaving 13 bases not matched to a gene. CDR3 length equals 15 residues. The CDR3 loop is CASSFIPGQGVKAFF. Written as DNA, the CDR3 is TGCGCCAGCAGCTTTATCCCGGGACAGGGAGTGAAGGCTTTCTTT.

This clone was seen a single time. J is TRBJ1-6 and V is TRBV19; 8 nucleotides line up with TRBD1. The CDR3 sequence is 16 residues long. Germline V gene data show CDR1 as LNHDA and CDR2 as SQIVND (reference sequence). J was trimmed by 6 bases and V by 7 bases; bases with no gene match: 11. This CDR3 reads CASKADRDSVNSPLHF. The CDR3 DNA sequence: TGTGCCAGTAAAGCGGACAGGGATAGCGTTAATTCACCCCTCCACTTT.

CDR3 in amino acids: CASSPSDREAFF. The CDR3 coding sequence is TGTGCCAGCAGTCCATCAGACAGAGAAGCTTTCTTT. The chain is built from TRBV6-5 and TRBJ1-1, with a possible D match to TRBD1 (5 bases). From germline, CDR1 is MNHEY and CDR2 SVGAGI. V was clipped by 5 bases and J by 8 bases, with 12 bases between them. The CDR3 is 12 residues long.

This clone appeared once. V is TRBV19 and J is TRBJ1-1, with D tentatively TRBD1 (6 bases). Trimming removed 7 bases at V and 0 bases at J, with 21 bases between. CDR1 is LNHDA, CDR2 SQIVND, per germline (reference sequence). The CDR3 totals 17 residues. CDR3 sequence: CASTHWQGRIMNTEAFF. The DNA of the CDR3 is TGTGCCAGTACCCACTGGCAGGGGCGAATCATGAACACTGAAGCTTTCTTT. Drawing the rest from reference TRBV19 and TRBJ1-1, the complete variable domain is DGGITQSPKYLFRKEGQNVTLSCEQNLNHDAMYWYRQDPGQGLRLIYYSQIVNDFQKGDIAEGYSVSREKKESFPLTVTSAQKNPTAFYLCASTHWQGRIMNTEAFFGQGTRLTVV.

This clone was detected only a few times. The V and J genes are TRBV7-6 and TRBJ2-7; D is possibly TRBD2 (5 bases). The CDR3 covers 17 residues. V was pared by 4 bases and J by 0 bases, with 19 bases between. CDR1 is SGHVS, CDR2 FNYEAQ, per germline. CDR3 sequence reads: CASSSEGRNQISYEQYF. DNA for the CDR3: TGTGCCAGCAGCTCAGAGGGAAGGAACCAAATCTCCTACGAGCAGTACTTC.

The chain employs TRBV7-6 and TRBJ1-3; D unresolved. The CDR3 has 15 residues. V shed 3 bases and J shed 3 bases, with 12 bases lying between them. Germline V lookup: CDR1 SGHVS, CDR2 FNYEAQ. CDR3 DNA: TGTGCCAGCAGCTTCTCTCCGGGTGGTGGAAACACCATATATTTT. It specifies CASSFSPGGGNTIYF.